This TCR beta chain was captured by sequencing in a study of shared clonotypes between healthy human individuals (dated by TCRdb to about 2020). In terms of the full investigation: A couple of women and three men aged 18 to 49 years were included in the cohort. To estimate repertoire size and how much clonotypes are shared between individuals, the study performed deep sequencing of blood TCR repertoires from five healthy adults. Per donor, leukapheresis produced somewhere between about 0.8 and 9 billion PBMCs. Libraries were prepared and TCR repertoires were sequenced by different laboratories using diverse techniques, in order to increase sequencing depth and limit assay-specific biases. Per donor, three plates each were used for CD4 naive and CD4 memory, two for CD8 naive, and one for CD8 memory.

The CDR3 contains 13 residues, cysteine and phenylalanine counted. Only the CDR3 part of the read is kept: 39 bases, read in frame from the first base. At the junction V is shortened by 6 bases and J by 10 bases, with 15 bases in between. CDR1 and CDR2, per the germline V gene (reference sequence), are MNHEY and SMNVEV. Turning to this clone: What this receptor recognizes is not known. No quality values exist for individual bases; no much larger clone is one base distant.

Summary of the overall study and its limitations: Even with the large sequencing depth, rarefaction of the sorted-subset datasets indicated that sequencing was incomplete. Naive subsets generally had larger estimated clonotype richness than memory subsets did. Pairwise subsampling indicated that sequencing depth was expected to affect the degree of clonotype sharing among donors. When several donors were compared, the shared fraction of clonotypes was around 5% for naive CD4, about 4% for naive CD8, more than 2% for memory CD4, and roughly 0.43% for memory CD8. Sampling was restricted to blood, and TCR repertoires in tissues likely differ from the TCR repertoires found in blood. Compared with non-shared clonotypes, the clonotypes found in all four sorted-subset donors had higher generation probabilities. The small number of donors limited the genetic and exposure-history diversity represented.

The donors were healthy, HIV-negative adults who had no recently reported acute infections or vaccinations. All donors were Caucasian adults living in Nashville, Tennessee, USA. CD4+ T cells were enriched through magnetic negative selection, after which naive cells were positively selected on CD45RA and the remaining negative fraction served as the memory subset. Blood was collected by leukapheresis, and PBMCs were isolated by Ficoll-Histopaque density gradient centrifugation and then cryopreserved in liquid nitrogen vapor phase. Analytical flow cytometry was used to check the purity and quantity of each magnetically sorted T cell population. Genomic DNA was isolated from each sorted fraction and quantified by UV absorbance on a Nanodrop 2000c. TCR CDR3 regions were amplified from genomic DNA by multiplex PCR using the deep immunoSEQ assay. For each cell subset, the extracted genomic DNA was distributed evenly across all wells of several immunoSEQ 96-well plates, and each plate served as one replicate. For sorted subsets, 200 to 250 ng of genomic DNA, equivalent to tens of thousands of T cell genomes, went into each replicate PCR. Purified libraries were measured with a Qubit 3.0 fluorometer, size-checked on a Bioanalyzer 2100, and measured again with the KAPA Library Quantification kit. Every immunoSEQ 96-well plate was sequenced on a dedicated single-read 150-cycle Illumina NextSeq 550 flow cell. On the study's bioinformatics: The immunoSEQ output contained only junctional sequences without quality scores, so filtering could not match that applied to full-length reads. Sequences were annotated with PyIR, a Python wrapper for IgBLAST v1.9, and V/J genes and CDR3 were assigned using IMGT germline references. Reads with weak V/J assignments (E-value above 1e-6), missing CDR3, stop codons, out-of-frame junctions, or ambiguous translated residues were removed. A V3J clonotype was defined by an identical inferred V gene, J gene, and CDR3 amino acid sequence. Percentage overlap between repertoires was computed as shared unique clonotypes divided by the size of the smaller repertoire. Repertoire richness was assessed with RTK rarefaction, the Chao1 estimator, and Recon v2.1 estimates of unobserved clonotypes. Generation probabilities for all TCRbeta clonotypes obtained by the gDNA method from several donors were computed using OLGA. The table comes from immuneACCESS by way of TCRdb, which keeps in-frame sequences with V and J called. Part of the clones is missing from these tables; in studies checked, under half for an unresolved V gene and the rest for unknown reasons. The V and J calls and the clone size are those of that table, but D and trimming were determined from the DNA. The sample table shows some 1.5 million clones, and over 95% are seen once. Roughly 1.2% of the sample is held by the ten biggest clonotypes.

The receptor chain draws on TRBV27 and TRBJ2-2; the D gene assignment is ambiguous. Material: naive CD4+ T cells sorted from blood. The cell subset or site label of this sample denotes: CD45RA+ positively selected. The source of this sequence is a man aged 25-45 years in good health. The CDR3 corresponds to CASRHPFRAELFF. The base sequence is TGTGCCAGCAGACACCCTTTCCGGGCGGAGCTGTTTTTT.